This T cell receptor (beta chain) was sequenced for a study of beta chain features in type 1 diabetes. Overall study results and limits: All four CD4+ subsets from Type 1 diabetes patients carried moderately but significantly shorter TCRB CDR3s.

Cells sorted by CD45RO/CCR7/CD25/CD127/CD95/CD27 comprised CD4+ naive, central memory, regulatory and stem cell-like memory cells. Sorted populations all exceeded 95% purity. This clone was counted only a few times. Antigen specificity is unknown. As every portion of the isolated RNA was reverse transcribed, the sequencing read expressed TCRB transcripts. Sequencing of naive, central memory and regulatory T cell samples gave an average of approximately 3.8 million reads. Clones were sequenced by immunoSEQ multiplex PCR, and TCRdb holds only the in-frame ones, with some missing. This sample has about 650,000 clones, with about an eighth found just once. The sequenced material came from naive CD4+ T cells from blood. This clonotype was sampled from a young man with type 1 diabetes.

DNA of the CDR3: TGTGCCAGCAGCGTAGCTCCAGGTAGTTCCTACGAGCAGTACTTC. This encodes CASSVAPGSSYEQYF. The rearrangement joins TRBV9 to TRBJ2-7; D is unresolved. In germline, CDR1 is SGDLS, CDR2 YYNGEE. Between the trimmed V and J ends, which lost 0 bases and 1 base, there was a span of 11 bases. The CDR3 spans 15 residues.